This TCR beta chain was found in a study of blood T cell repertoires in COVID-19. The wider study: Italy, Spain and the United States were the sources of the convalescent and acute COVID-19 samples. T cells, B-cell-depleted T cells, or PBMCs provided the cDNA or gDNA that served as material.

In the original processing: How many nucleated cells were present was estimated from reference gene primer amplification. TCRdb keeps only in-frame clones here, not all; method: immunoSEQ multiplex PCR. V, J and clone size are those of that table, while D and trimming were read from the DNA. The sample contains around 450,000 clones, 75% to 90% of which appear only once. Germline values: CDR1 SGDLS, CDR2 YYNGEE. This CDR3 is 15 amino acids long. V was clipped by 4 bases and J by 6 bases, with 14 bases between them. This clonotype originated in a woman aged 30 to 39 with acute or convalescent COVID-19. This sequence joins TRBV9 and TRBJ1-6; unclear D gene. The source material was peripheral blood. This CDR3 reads CASSLSNYGNSPLHF. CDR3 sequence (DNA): TGTGCCAGCAGCTTATCGAACTACGGTAATTCACCCCTCCACTTT.